This entry lists 7 T cell receptor beta chains sequenced from one sample in a study of T cell changes during pregnancy in multiple sclerosis. Method: immunoSEQ multiplex PCR; TCRdb's copy keeps in-frame clones and lacks some. The sample contains 100,000 or so clones, 75% to 95% of which appear only once. The specimen comprised peripheral blood, sampled in the second trimester of pregnancy. The receptor set was obtained from a female donor with multiple sclerosis, enrolled in a pregnancy study.

CDR3 DNA: TGTGCCAGCAGCCCACGTACTCCCTCTGGAAACACCATATATTTT. As protein: CASSPRTPSGNTIYF. J is TRBJ1-3 and V is TRBV7-2; D remains unclear. Germline V CDR1 and CDR2: SGHTA, FQGNSA. CDR3 length equals 15 residues. Trimming stripped 5 bases from V and 0 bases from J, with 11 bases between. Using reference TRBV7-2 and TRBJ1-3 for the parts outside the CDR3, the full variable domain is GAGVSQSPSNKVTEKGKDVELRCDPISGHTALYWYRQSLGQGLEFLIYFQGNSAPDKSGLPSDRFSAERTGGSVSTLTIQRTQQEDSAVYLCASSPRTPSGNTIYFGEGSWLTVV.

The rearrangement uses TRBV6-6 and TRBJ2-3; no reliable D call. The CDR3 consists of 14 residues. V lost 4 bases and J lost 1, with 9 bases in between. Germline CDR1 reads MNHNY; CDR2 reads SVGAGI (reference sequence). CDR3 bases: TGTGCCAGCAGTTCCAGCGTTGGCACAGATACGCAGTATTTT. The encoded protein is CASSSSVGTDTQYF.

J is TRBJ2-5 and V is TRBV9; 7 positions match TRBD2. Per the germline V gene, CDR1 is SGDLS and CDR2 is YYNGEE. This CDR3 region has 17 residues. Trimming at V came to 0 bases and at J to 0 bases, leaving 8 bases not matched to a gene. CDR3 DNA: TGTGCCAGCAGCGTAGGCGTGGGGGGGACTAACCAAGAGACCCAGTACTTC. It codes for CASSVGVGGTNQETQYF.

This chain links TRBV7-8 with TRBJ1-2, with D perhaps matching TRBD1 (5 bases). Trimming shortened V by 5 bases and J by 4 bases, and 20 bases separated the two germline ends. There are 16 residues in the CDR3. Germline CDR1 is SGHVS and CDR2 is FQNEAQ. The CDR3 DNA sequence: TGTGCCAGCAGCCTAAATCCGAATGGGGGGGGCTATGGCTACACCTTC. Its protein product is CASSLNPNGGGYGYTF. Full variable domain (remainder filled in from reference TRBV7-8 and TRBJ1-2): GAGVSQSPRYKVAKRGQDVALRCDPISGHVSLFWYQQALGQGPEFLTYFQNEAQLDKSGLPSDRFFAERPEGSVSTLKIQRTQQEDSAVYLCASSLNPNGGGYGYTFGSGTRLTVV.

V gene TRBV14 combines with J gene TRBJ2-1; 8 positions match TRBD2. The CDR3 contains 18 residues. J was trimmed by 0 bases and V by 2 bases; bases with no gene match: 9. Germline V lookup: CDR1 SGHDN, CDR2 FVKESK. The CDR3 coding sequence is TGTGCCAGCAGCCAAAGAGGAAAGAGCGGGAGCTCCTACAATGAGCAGTTCTTC. Protein: CASSQRGKSGSSYNEQFF.

The rearrangement uses TRBV6-1 and TRBJ2-2; 10 positions match TRBD1. The CDR3 totals 15 residues. Germline values: CDR1 MNHNS, CDR2 SASEGT. V gave up 5 bases and J gave up 7 bases; unmatched junction bases: 7. The CDR3 loop reads CASSTGTGEVGELFF. CDR3 DNA: TGTGCCAGCAGTACCGGGACAGGGGAGGTCGGGGAGCTGTTTTTT.

The chain is built from TRBV28 and TRBJ2-1, with D possibly matching TRBD2 (6 bases). This CDR3 is 14 amino acids long. The germline V gene has CDR1 MDHEN and CDR2 SYDVKM. Trimming shortened V by 8 bases and J by 7 bases, and 18 bases separated the two germline ends. CDR3 sequence: CASLGLPLRNEQFF. The DNA for the CDR3 is TGTGCCAGCCTGGGACTGCCCCTTCGGAATGAGCAGTTCTTC.